This T cell receptor beta chain was sequenced for a study of beta chain features in type 1 diabetes. Turning to the study itself: The samples had 90 million to 130 million sorted cells examined in all. Overall study results and limits: cDNA-based reads could over-represent cells with high TCR expression. A moderate, significant TCRB CDR3 shortening appeared in type 1 diabetes across four CD4+ subsets.

In its sample, this clone was seen many times. The antigen remains unidentified. The sequenced template was cDNA made from the entire isolated RNA. Sequencing was performed with immunoSEQ multiplex PCR; in TCRdb, only in-frame clones are kept and a portion is missing. The profile covers 250,000 to 350,000 clones, with over 11% appearing a single time and roughly 0.018% taken by the ten largest. The germline gives CDR1 MDHEN, CDR2 SYDVKM. The CDR3 is 11 residues long. V dropped 6 bases and J dropped 7 bases, with 7 bases sitting between them. The V call is TRBV28, the J call TRBJ2-1; D perhaps matches TRBD1 (5 bases). The clonotype originates from a man aged 30 to 39 with type 1 diabetes. Sequencing used naive CD4+ T cells from blood. Here the CDR3 reads CASRTVNEQFF. For the CDR3, the DNA is TGTGCCAGCAGGACAGTGAATGAGCAGTTCTTC.